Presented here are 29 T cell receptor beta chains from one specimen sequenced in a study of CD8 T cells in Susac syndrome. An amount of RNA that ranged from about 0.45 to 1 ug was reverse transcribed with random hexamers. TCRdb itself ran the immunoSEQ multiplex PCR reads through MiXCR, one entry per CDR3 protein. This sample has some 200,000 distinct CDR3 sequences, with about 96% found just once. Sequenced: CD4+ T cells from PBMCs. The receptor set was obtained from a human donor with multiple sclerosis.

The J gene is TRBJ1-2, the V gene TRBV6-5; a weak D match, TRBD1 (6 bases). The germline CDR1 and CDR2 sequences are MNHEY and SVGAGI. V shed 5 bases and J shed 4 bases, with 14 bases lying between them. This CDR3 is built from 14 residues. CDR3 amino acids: CASSGNDRPYGYTF. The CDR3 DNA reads TGTGCCAGCAGTGGTAACGACAGGCCCTATGGCTACACCTTC.

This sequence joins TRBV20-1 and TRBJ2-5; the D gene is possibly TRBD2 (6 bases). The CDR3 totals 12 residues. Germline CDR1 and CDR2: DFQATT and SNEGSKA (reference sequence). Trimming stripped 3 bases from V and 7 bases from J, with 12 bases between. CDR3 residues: CSASPLARTQYF. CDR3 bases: TGCAGTGCTAGTCCCCTAGCGCGGACCCAGTACTTC.

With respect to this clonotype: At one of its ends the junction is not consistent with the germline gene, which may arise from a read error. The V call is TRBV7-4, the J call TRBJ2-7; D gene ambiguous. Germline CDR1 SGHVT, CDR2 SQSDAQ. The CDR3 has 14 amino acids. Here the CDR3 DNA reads TGTGCCAGCATCTTACCCTGTACGGATTCCGAGCAGTACTTC. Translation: CASILPCTDSEQYF.

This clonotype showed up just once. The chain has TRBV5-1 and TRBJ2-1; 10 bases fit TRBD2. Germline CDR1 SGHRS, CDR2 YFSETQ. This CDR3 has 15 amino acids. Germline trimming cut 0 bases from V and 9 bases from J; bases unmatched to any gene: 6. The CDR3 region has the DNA TGCGCCAGCAGCTTGGAGGGGCTAGCGGGAGTTGAGCAGTTCTTC. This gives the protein CASSLEGLAGVEQFF.

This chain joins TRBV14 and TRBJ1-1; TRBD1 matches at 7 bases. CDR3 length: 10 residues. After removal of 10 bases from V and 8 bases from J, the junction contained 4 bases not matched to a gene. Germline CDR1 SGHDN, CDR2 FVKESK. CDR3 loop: CATLTGEAFF. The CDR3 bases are TGTGCCACCCTGACAGGGGAAGCTTTCTTT.

The CDR3 protein is CASSQVGYNEQFF. Written as DNA, the CDR3 is TGCGCCAGCAGCCAGGTGGGGTACAATGAGCAGTTCTTC. The chain employs TRBV4-1 and TRBJ2-1; D gene unclear. Trimming removed 3 bases from V and 4 bases from J, with 7 bases in between. The CDR3 has 13 amino acids. Germline values: CDR1 MGHRA, CDR2 YSYEKL.

CDR3 region: CASSLGGAGNEKLFF. The CDR3 DNA reads as TGTGCCAGCAGCTTAGGCGGGGCTGGTAATGAAAAACTGTTTTTT. The chain recombines TRBV7-9 with TRBJ1-4; D perhaps matches TRBD1 (5 bases). The germline gives CDR1 SEHNR, CDR2 FQNEAQ (reference sequence). The germline V and J ends were trimmed by 1 base and 4 bases, with 10 bases remaining between them. The CDR3 runs 15 residues.

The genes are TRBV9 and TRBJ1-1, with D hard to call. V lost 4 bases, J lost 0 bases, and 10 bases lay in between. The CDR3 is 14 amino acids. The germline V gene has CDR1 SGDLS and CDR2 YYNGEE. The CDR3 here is CASSKRSMNTEAFF. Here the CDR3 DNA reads TGTGCCAGCAGCAAACGGTCTATGAACACTGAAGCTTTCTTT.

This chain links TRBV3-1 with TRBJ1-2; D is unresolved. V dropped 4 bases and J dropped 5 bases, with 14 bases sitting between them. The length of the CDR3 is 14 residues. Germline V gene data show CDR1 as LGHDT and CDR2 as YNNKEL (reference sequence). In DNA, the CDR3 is TGTGCCAGCAGCCTCAGGACGAATAGATATGGCTACACCTTC. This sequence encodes CASSLRTNRYGYTF.

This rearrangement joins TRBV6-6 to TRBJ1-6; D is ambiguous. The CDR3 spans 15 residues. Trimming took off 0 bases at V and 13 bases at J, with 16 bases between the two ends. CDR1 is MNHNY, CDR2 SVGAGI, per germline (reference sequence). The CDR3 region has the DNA TGTGCCAGCAGTTACTCCGGGCCTAGGTTAGATCCCCTCCACTTT. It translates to CASSYSGPRLDPLHF.

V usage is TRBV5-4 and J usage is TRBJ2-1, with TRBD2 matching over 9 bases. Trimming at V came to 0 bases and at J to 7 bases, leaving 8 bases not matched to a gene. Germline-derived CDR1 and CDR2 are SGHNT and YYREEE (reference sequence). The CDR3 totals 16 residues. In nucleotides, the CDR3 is TGTGCCAGCAGCTTGGCGTCCGGACTAGCGTTGAATGAGCAGTTCTTC. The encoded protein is CASSLASGLALNEQFF. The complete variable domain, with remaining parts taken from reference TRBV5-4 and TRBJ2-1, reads ETGVTQSPTHLIKTRGQQVTLRCSSQSGHNTVSWYQQALGQGPQFIFQYYREEENGRGNFPPRFSGLQFPNYSSELNVNALELDDSALYLCASSLASGLALNEQFFGPGTRLTVL.

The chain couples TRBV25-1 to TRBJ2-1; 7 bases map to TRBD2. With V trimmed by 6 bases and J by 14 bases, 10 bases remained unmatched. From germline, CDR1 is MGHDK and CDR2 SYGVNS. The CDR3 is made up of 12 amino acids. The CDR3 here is CASSRASGGEFF. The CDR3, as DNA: TGTGCCAGCAGCAGGGCATCGGGGGGTGAGTTCTTC.

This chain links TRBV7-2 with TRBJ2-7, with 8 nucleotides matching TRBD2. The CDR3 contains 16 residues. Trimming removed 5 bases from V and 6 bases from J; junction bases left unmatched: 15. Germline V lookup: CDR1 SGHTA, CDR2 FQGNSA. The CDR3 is CASSPHGGLVSFEQYF. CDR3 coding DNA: TGTGCCAGCAGCCCGCACGGGGGACTAGTTTCGTTCGAGCAGTACTTC.

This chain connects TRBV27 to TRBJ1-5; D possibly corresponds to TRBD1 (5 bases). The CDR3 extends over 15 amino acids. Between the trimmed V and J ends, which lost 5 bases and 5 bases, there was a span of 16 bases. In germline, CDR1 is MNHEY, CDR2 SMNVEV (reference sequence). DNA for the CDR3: TGTGCCAGCAGTGTAAACCAGGGAGGTGATCAGCCCCAGCATTTT. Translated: CASSVNQGGDQPQHF.

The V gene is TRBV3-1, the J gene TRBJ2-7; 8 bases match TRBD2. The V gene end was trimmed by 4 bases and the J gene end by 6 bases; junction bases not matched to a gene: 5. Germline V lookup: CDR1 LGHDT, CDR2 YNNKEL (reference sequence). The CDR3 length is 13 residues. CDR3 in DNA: TGTGCCAGCAGCCTTTTAACTAGCGGCGAGCAGTACTTC. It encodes CASSLLTSGEQYF.

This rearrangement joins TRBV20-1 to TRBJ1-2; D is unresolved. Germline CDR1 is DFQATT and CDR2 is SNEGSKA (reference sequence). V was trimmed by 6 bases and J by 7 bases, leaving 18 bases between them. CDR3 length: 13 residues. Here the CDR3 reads CSAQKVGRGGYTF. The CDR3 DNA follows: TGCAGTGCCCAAAAAGTTGGACGGGGTGGCTACACCTTC.

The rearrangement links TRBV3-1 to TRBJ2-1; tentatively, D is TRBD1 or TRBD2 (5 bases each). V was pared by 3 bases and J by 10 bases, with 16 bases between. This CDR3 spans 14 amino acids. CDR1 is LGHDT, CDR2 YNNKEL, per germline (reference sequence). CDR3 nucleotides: TGTGCCAGCAGCCACCAGGGTGGAGGCGAAGAGCAGTTCTTC. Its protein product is CASSHQGGGEEQFF.

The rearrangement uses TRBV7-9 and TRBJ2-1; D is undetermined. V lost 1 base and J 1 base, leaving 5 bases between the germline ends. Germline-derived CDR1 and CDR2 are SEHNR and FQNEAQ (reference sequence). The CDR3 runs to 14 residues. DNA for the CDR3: TGTGCCAGCAGCTTAGGGTGGTCCTACAATGAGCAGTTCTTC. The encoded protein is CASSLGWSYNEQFF.

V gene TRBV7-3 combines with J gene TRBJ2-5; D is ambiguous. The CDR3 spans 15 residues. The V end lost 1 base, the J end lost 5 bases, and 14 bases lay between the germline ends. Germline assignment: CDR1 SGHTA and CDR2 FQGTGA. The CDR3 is CASSLNPAGRETQYF. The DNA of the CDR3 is TGTGCCAGCAGCTTAAACCCGGCCGGGCGGGAGACCCAGTACTTC. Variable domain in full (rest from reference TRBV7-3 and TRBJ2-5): GAGVSQTPSNKVTEKGKYVELRCDPISGHTALYWYRQSLGQGPEFLIYFQGTGAADDSGLPNDRFFAVRPEGSVSTLKIQRTERGDSAVYLCASSLNPAGRETQYFGPGTRLLVL.

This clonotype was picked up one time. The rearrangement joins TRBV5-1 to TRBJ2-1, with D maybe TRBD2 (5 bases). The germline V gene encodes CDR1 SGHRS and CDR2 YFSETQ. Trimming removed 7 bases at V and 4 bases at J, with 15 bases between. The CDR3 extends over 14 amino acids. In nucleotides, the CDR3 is TGCGCCAGCGGACTGGATCCATATTACAATGAGCAGTTCTTC. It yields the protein CASGLDPYYNEQFF.

CDR3 loop: CASSFLQGSSTGELFF. The CDR3 DNA follows: TGTGCCAGCAGTTTCCTACAGGGCAGTAGTACCGGGGAGCTGTTTTTT. V usage is TRBV27 and J usage is TRBJ2-2; the D gene is possibly TRBD1 (6 bases). Between the trimmed V and J ends, which lost 3 bases and 5 bases, there was a span of 16 bases. Germline assignment: CDR1 MNHEY and CDR2 SMNVEV (reference sequence). This CDR3 is built from 16 residues.

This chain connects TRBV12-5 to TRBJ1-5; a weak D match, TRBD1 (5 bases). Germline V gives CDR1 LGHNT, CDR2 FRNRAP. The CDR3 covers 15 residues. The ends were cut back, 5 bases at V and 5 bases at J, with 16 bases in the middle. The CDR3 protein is CASGPSAGIHQPQHF. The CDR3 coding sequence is TGTGCTAGTGGTCCCTCTGCAGGGATCCATCAGCCCCAGCATTTT.

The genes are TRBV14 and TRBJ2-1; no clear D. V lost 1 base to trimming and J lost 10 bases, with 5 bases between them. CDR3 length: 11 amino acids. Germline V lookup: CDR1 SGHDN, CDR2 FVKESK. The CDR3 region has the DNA TGTGCCAGCAGCCAAGCAGTAGAGCAGTTCTTC. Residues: CASSQAVEQFF.

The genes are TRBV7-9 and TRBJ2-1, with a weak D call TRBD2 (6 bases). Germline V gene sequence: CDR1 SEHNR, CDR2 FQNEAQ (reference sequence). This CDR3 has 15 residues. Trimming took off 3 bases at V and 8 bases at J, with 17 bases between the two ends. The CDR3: CASSLARSGGDEQFF. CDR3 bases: TGTGCCAGCAGCTTGGCTCGGAGCGGCGGGGATGAGCAGTTCTTC.

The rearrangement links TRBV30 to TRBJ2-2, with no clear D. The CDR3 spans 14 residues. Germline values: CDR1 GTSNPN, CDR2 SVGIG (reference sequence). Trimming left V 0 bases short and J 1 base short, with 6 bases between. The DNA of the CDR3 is TGTGCCTGGAGTGTAGAGCTGAACACCGGGGAGCTGTTTTTT. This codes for CAWSVELNTGELFF.

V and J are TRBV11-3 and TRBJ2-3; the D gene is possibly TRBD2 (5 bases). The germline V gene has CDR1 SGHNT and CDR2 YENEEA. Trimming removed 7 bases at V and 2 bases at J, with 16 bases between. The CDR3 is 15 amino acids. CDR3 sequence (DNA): TGTGCCAGCACCATAGGAAGCGGCTACACAGATACGCAGTATTTT. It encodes CASTIGSGYTDTQYF.

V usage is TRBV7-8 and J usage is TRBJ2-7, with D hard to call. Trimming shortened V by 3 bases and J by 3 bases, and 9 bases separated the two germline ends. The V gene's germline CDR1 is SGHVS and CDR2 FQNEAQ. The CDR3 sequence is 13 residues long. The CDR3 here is CASSLTPVYEQYF. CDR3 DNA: TGTGCCAGCAGCTTGACACCGGTCTACGAGCAGTACTTC.

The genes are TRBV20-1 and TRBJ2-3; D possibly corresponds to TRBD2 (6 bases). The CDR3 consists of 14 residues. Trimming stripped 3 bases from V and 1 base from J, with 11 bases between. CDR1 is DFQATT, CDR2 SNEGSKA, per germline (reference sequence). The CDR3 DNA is TGCAGTGCTAGTTGGGGGGATCGCACAGATACGCAGTATTTT. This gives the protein CSASWGDRTDTQYF.

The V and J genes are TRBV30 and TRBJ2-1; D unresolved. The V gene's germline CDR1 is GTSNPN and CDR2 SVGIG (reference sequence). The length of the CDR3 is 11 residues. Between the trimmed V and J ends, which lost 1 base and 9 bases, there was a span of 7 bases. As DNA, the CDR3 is TGTGCCTGGAGTGCCCCCAGTGAGCAGTTCTTC. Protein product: CAWSAPSEQFF. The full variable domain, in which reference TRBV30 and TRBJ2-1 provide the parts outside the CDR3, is SQTIHQWPATLVQPVGSPLSLECTVEGTSNPNLYWYRQAAGRGLQLLFYSVGIGQISSEVPQNLSASRPQDRQFILSSKKLLLSDSGFYLCAWSAPSEQFFGPGTRLTVL.